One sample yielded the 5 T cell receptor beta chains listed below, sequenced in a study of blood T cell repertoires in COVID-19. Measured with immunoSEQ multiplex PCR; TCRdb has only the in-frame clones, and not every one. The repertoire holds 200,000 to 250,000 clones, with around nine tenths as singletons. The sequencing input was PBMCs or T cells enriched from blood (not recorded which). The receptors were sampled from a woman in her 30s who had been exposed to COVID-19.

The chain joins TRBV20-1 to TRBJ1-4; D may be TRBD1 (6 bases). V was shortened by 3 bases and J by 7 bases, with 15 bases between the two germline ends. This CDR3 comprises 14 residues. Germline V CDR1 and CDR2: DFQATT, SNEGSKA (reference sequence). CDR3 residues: CSASRGGRFEKLFF. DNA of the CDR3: TGCAGTGCTAGTAGGGGGGGGCGCTTTGAAAAACTGTTTTTT.

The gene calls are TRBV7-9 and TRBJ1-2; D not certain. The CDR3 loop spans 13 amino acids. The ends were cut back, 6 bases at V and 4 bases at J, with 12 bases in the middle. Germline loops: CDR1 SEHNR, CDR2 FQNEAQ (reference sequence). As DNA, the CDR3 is TGTGCCAGCAGAGCCCACAGTTCCTATGGCTACACCTTC. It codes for CASRAHSSYGYTF.

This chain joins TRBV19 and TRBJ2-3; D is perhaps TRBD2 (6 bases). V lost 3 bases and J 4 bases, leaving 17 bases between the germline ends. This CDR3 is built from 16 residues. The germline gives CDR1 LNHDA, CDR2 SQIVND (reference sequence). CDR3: CASSILAGSMADTQYF. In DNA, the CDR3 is TGTGCCAGTAGTATTCTTGCGGGATCCATGGCAGATACGCAGTATTTT.

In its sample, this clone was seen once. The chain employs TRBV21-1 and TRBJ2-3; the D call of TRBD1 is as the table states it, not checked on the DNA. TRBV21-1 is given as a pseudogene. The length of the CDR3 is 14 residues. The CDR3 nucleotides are TGTGCCAGCAGAAGGACAGGGGATAAGGATACGCAGTATTTT. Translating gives CASRRTGDKDTQYF.

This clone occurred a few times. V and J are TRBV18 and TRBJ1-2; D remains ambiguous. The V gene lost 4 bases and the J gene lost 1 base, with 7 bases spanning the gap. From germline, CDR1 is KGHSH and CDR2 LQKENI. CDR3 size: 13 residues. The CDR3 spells CASSLTDNYGYTF. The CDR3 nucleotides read TGTGCCAGCTCACTTACAGATAACTATGGCTACACCTTC.